This T cell receptor (beta chain) was documented in a study of blood T cell repertoires in COVID-19. Looking at the study overall: Sites in the United States, Italy and Spain provided acute and convalescent COVID-19 samples. Sources were T cells, B-cell-depleted T cells, or PBMCs; the material itself was cDNA or gDNA.

Germline V lookup: CDR1 MNHEY, CDR2 SVGEGT. This CDR3 region has 16 residues. V lost 2 bases to trimming and J lost 7 bases; unmatched junction nucleotides: 13. Original data processing: Estimation of nucleated cell counts was performed using reference gene primer amplification. Measured with immunoSEQ multiplex PCR; TCRdb has only the in-frame clones, and not every one. From that table come the V and J calls and clone size; the DNA was used to work out D and trimming. Of some 180,000 clones in the sample, 65% to 85% are singletons; the top ten hold about 19%. This clone appeared once. V usage is TRBV6-2 or TRBV6-3 and J usage is TRBJ2-7; TRBD2 agrees at 8 bases. The sequence was obtained from a woman in her 70s who had recovered from COVID-19. Sample: peripheral blood. CDR3 in amino acids: CASSYDWPHRGGEQYF. The CDR3 nucleotides read TGTGCCAGCAGTTACGACTGGCCCCACCGGGGGGGGGAGCAGTACTTC.